The rows below give T cell receptor beta chains drawn from one sample of a study of cytomegalovirus exposure and HLA in healthy donors. Assay used: immunoSEQ multiplex PCR; TCRdb lists only in-frame clones, some missing. This table holds around 180,000 clones, 75% to 90% found once. The sample taken for sequencing was PBMCs. The receptors stem from a man aged 18-30 years in good health and CMV-seropositive. Both conserved end residues are part of each CDR3. D genes are given only for firm matches. Clone sizes are given selectively: once, few, many, or a class where the clone is expanded.

v_call: TRBV7-8
d_call: NA
clone_size: NA
j_call: TRBJ2-1
cdr3_nt: TGTGCCAGCAGCTTAGGCTCGGCGGGTCCTTACAATGAGCAGTTCTTC
cdr3_aa: CASSLGSAGPYNEQFF

v_call: TRBV30
d_call: TRBD1
clone_size: NA
j_call: TRBJ1-1
cdr3_nt: TGTGCCTCGGACAGGGTCAACACTGAAGCTTTCTTT
cdr3_aa: CASDRVNTEAFF

v_call: TRBV7-2
d_call: TRBD1
clone_size: NA
j_call: TRBJ1-5
cdr3_nt: TGTGCCAGCAGCGTGGGGGGGACAGGTAATCAGCCCCAGCATTTT
cdr3_aa: CASSVGGTGNQPQHF

v_call: TRBV5-8
d_call: TRBD1
clone_size: NA
j_call: TRBJ2-7
cdr3_nt: TGTGCCAGCAGTTATGACCGGGACAGTATCTACGAGCAGTACTTC
cdr3_aa: CASSYDRDSIYEQYF

v_call: TRBV20-1
d_call: NA
clone_size: NA
j_call: TRBJ2-7
cdr3_nt: TGCAGTGCTAGTGCGGGTGTACAGTACTTC
cdr3_aa: CSASAGVQYF

v_call: TRBV9
d_call: NA
clone_size: NA
j_call: TRBJ1-4
cdr3_nt: TGTGCCAGCAGCGCAACAGCAACTAATGAAAAACTGTTTTTT
cdr3_aa: CASSATATNEKLFF

v_call: TRBV5-4
d_call: NA
clone_size: NA
j_call: TRBJ2-5
cdr3_nt: TGTGCCAGCAGCCCCCCCGAGGGGGGGCTACGTGATACCCAGTACTTC
cdr3_aa: CASSPPEGGLRDTQYF

v_call: TRBV6-5
d_call: TRBD1
clone_size: NA
j_call: TRBJ2-1
cdr3_nt: TGTGCCAGCAGTTACGGGCAGGGGGTGGCCAATGAGCAGTTCTTC
cdr3_aa: CASSYGQGVANEQFF

v_call: TRBV28
d_call: NA
clone_size: NA
j_call: TRBJ2-7
cdr3_nt: TGTGCCAGCAGTCGGCTTGGACTTAACTACGAGCAGTACTTC
cdr3_aa: CASSRLGLNYEQYF

v_call: TRBV5-1
d_call: TRBD1
clone_size: NA
j_call: TRBJ1-5
cdr3_nt: TGCGCCAGCAGCAACGGACAGGGAGACAATCAGCCCCAGCATTTT
cdr3_aa: CASSNGQGDNQPQHF

v_call: TRBV4-3
d_call: NA
clone_size: once
j_call: TRBJ1-3
cdr3_nt: TGCGCCAGCAGCCAGTACCCCCAAGCCTCTGGAAACACCATATATTTT
cdr3_aa: CASSQYPQASGNTIYF

v_call: TRBV5-1
d_call: TRBD2
clone_size: few
j_call: TRBJ2-3
cdr3_nt: TGCGCCAGCAGCCTAAGAGGGCTGGCGGGAGTGGATACGCAGTATTTT
cdr3_aa: CASSLRGLAGVDTQYF

v_call: TRBV28
d_call: NA
clone_size: NA
j_call: TRBJ2-7
cdr3_nt: TGTGCCAGCAGTGCTGGACTATTTGTGGGCGAGCAGTACTTC
cdr3_aa: CASSAGLFVGEQYF

v_call: TRBV11-2
d_call: NA
clone_size: NA
j_call: TRBJ2-2
cdr3_nt: TGTGCCAGCAGACTCCCAGGGGCCTCGAACACCGGGGAGCTGTTTTTT
cdr3_aa: CASRLPGASNTGELFF

v_call: TRBV2
d_call: TRBD2
clone_size: NA
j_call: TRBJ2-1
cdr3_nt: TGTGCCAGTATACTAGCGGGGGAGCAGTTCTTC
cdr3_aa: CASILAGEQFF

v_call: TRBV7-8
d_call: TRBD1
clone_size: NA
j_call: TRBJ1-5
cdr3_nt: TGTGCCAGCTGTGGGACAGGATTTGGTAGCAATCAGCCCCAGCATTTT
cdr3_aa: CASCGTGFGSNQPQHF

v_call: TRBV7-2
d_call: NA
clone_size: NA
j_call: TRBJ1-1
cdr3_nt: TGTGCCAGCAGCCCAGGAACCATGGGCACTGAAGCTTTCTTT
cdr3_aa: CASSPGTMGTEAFF

v_call: TRBV6-6
d_call: NA
clone_size: few
j_call: TRBJ1-5
cdr3_nt: TGTGCCAGCAGAGACGGGATGAATCAGCCCCAGCATTTT
cdr3_aa: CASRDGMNQPQHF

v_call: TRBV11-3
d_call: TRBD2
clone_size: NA
j_call: TRBJ2-1
cdr3_nt: TGTGCCAGCAGCCCCGCTAGCGGGAGAGGAAATGAGCAGTTCTTC
cdr3_aa: CASSPASGRGNEQFF

v_call: TRBV6-5
d_call: TRBD1
clone_size: once
j_call: TRBJ2-7
cdr3_nt: TGTGCCAGCAGTTACGAACAGGGGGCCTACGAGCAGTACTTC
cdr3_aa: CASSYEQGAYEQYF

v_call: TRBV27
d_call: TRBD1
clone_size: NA
j_call: TRBJ2-7
cdr3_nt: TGTGCCAGCAGAAACACAGGGGGTGGTACCTACGAGCAGTACTTC
cdr3_aa: CASRNTGGGTYEQYF

v_call: TRBV10-1
d_call: NA
clone_size: few
j_call: TRBJ2-7
cdr3_nt: TGCGCCAGCAGTGAGGAACTAGCTCGTAAGAGGTACGAGCAGTACTTC
cdr3_aa: CASSEELARKRYEQYF

v_call: TRBV4-2
d_call: NA
clone_size: NA
j_call: TRBJ1-1
cdr3_nt: TGTGCCAGCAGCCAATTCCGGGGACACAACCAGCTTGAAGCTTTCTTT
cdr3_aa: CASSQFRGHNQLEAFF

v_call: TRBV5-1
d_call: NA
clone_size: NA
j_call: TRBJ2-3
cdr3_nt: TGCGCCAGCAGCTTGCTCGGAGATAGCACAGATACGCAGTATTTT
cdr3_aa: CASSLLGDSTDTQYF

v_call: TRBV2
d_call: TRBD1
clone_size: NA
j_call: TRBJ2-5
cdr3_nt: TGTGCCAGCAGGCGTCAACAGGGGTTGGCTGAGACCCAGTACTTC
cdr3_aa: CASRRQQGLAETQYF

v_call: TRBV19
d_call: TRBD1
clone_size: NA
j_call: TRBJ2-1
cdr3_nt: TGTGCCAGTAGTGAGACAGGGTTCTACAATGAGCAGTTCTTC
cdr3_aa: CASSETGFYNEQFF

v_call: TRBV5-4
d_call: TRBD1
clone_size: NA
j_call: TRBJ2-7
cdr3_nt: TGTGCCAGCAGCTTCTATGGGGACAGGGGGTTCCACGAGCAGTACTTC
cdr3_aa: CASSFYGDRGFHEQYF

v_call: TRBV6-4
d_call: TRBD1
clone_size: NA
j_call: TRBJ2-2
cdr3_nt: TGTGCCAGCAGCTCCGGGACAGGGAACACCGGGGAGCTGTTTTTT
cdr3_aa: CASSSGTGNTGELFF

v_call: TRBV27
d_call: NA
clone_size: NA
j_call: TRBJ2-7
cdr3_nt: TGTGCCAGCAGTTGGGCCGGGACTCTCTACGAGCAGTACTTC
cdr3_aa: CASSWAGTLYEQYF

v_call: TRBV28
d_call: NA
clone_size: NA
j_call: TRBJ1-1
cdr3_nt: TGTGCCAGCAGTTTATCTTTCCAGGGAAACGAAGCTTTCTTT
cdr3_aa: CASSLSFQGNEAFF

v_call: TRBV20-1
d_call: NA
clone_size: NA
j_call: TRBJ1-2
cdr3_nt: TGCAGTGCTGCCAGGGATGGCTACACCTTC
cdr3_aa: CSAARDGYTF

v_call: TRBV28
d_call: NA
clone_size: NA
j_call: TRBJ1-5
cdr3_nt: TGTGCCAGCAGTTTAAGAGGAGAGAATCAGCCCCAGCATTTT
cdr3_aa: CASSLRGENQPQHF

v_call: TRBV27
d_call: TRBD1
clone_size: NA
j_call: TRBJ2-7
cdr3_nt: TGTGCCAGCAGTTTAGCGGGACAGGCCAGCGAGCAGTACTTC
cdr3_aa: CASSLAGQASEQYF

v_call: TRBV7-2
d_call: NA
clone_size: NA
j_call: TRBJ2-1
cdr3_nt: TGTGCCAGCAGCTTAGGAGAGGCGGGCTGGTACAATGAGCAGTTCTTC
cdr3_aa: CASSLGEAGWYNEQFF

v_call: TRBV30
d_call: NA
clone_size: few
j_call: TRBJ2-3
cdr3_nt: TGTGCCTGGAGTTTGGCGGGCAGCACAGATACGCAGTATTTT
cdr3_aa: CAWSLAGSTDTQYF

v_call: TRBV2
d_call: NA
clone_size: NA
j_call: TRBJ1-1
cdr3_nt: TGTGCCAGCAGAGGGGTTTCAAGCCCCAGGGCTTTCTTT
cdr3_aa: CASRGVSSPRAFF

v_call: TRBV7-2
d_call: TRBD1
clone_size: NA
j_call: TRBJ1-3
cdr3_nt: TGTGCCAGCAGCTTAGTCGCTACAGGGGCGAGACGCGGAAACACCATATATTTT
cdr3_aa: CASSLVATGARRGNTIYF

v_call: TRBV7-9
d_call: NA
clone_size: NA
j_call: TRBJ2-7
cdr3_nt: TGTGCCAGCAGCCCAAACAGGGGAGGAAACGAGCAGTACTTC
cdr3_aa: CASSPNRGGNEQYF

v_call: TRBV11-2
d_call: NA
clone_size: NA
j_call: TRBJ1-5
cdr3_nt: TGTGCCAGCAGCTCCTTAAACAGGTATAGCAATCAGCCCCAGCATTTT
cdr3_aa: CASSSLNRYSNQPQHF

v_call: TRBV9
d_call: TRBD2
clone_size: NA
j_call: TRBJ2-3
cdr3_nt: TGTGCCAGCAGCGTCGGACTAGCGGGAGGGGATACGCAGTATTTT
cdr3_aa: CASSVGLAGGDTQYF

v_call: TRBV6-5
d_call: NA
clone_size: NA
j_call: TRBJ2-2
cdr3_nt: TGTGCCAGCATGAGGACTTTGAACACCGGGGAGCTGTTTTTT
cdr3_aa: CASMRTLNTGELFF

v_call: TRBV27
d_call: NA
clone_size: NA
j_call: TRBJ2-3
cdr3_nt: TGTGCCAGCACTCAAGTGGGGGCCCTCACAGATACGCAGTATTTT
cdr3_aa: CASTQVGALTDTQYF

v_call: TRBV5-6
d_call: TRBD1
clone_size: NA
j_call: TRBJ1-1
cdr3_nt: TGTGCCAGCAGCTTCTGGATCTCCGGGACAGGGAAGACTGAAGCTTTCTTT
cdr3_aa: CASSFWISGTGKTEAFF

v_call: TRBV4-1
d_call: TRBD2
clone_size: NA
j_call: TRBJ2-1
cdr3_nt: TGCGCCAGCAGCTTAACTAGCGGGAGAAACGAGCAGTTCTTC
cdr3_aa: CASSLTSGRNEQFF

v_call: TRBV30
d_call: NA
clone_size: once
j_call: TRBJ1-1
cdr3_nt: TGTGCCTGGGGACAGCGGAACACTGAAGCTTTCTTT
cdr3_aa: CAWGQRNTEAFF

v_call: TRBV4-2
d_call: TRBD1
clone_size: once
j_call: TRBJ2-4
cdr3_nt: TGTGCCAGCAGCCGAGCGGGACAGGGGAACATTCAGTACTTC
cdr3_aa: CASSRAGQGNIQYF

v_call: TRBV4-2
d_call: TRBD2
clone_size: few
j_call: TRBJ2-7
cdr3_nt: TGTGCCAGCAGCCAAGATACTAGCGGGTCCTACGAGCAGTACTTC
cdr3_aa: CASSQDTSGSYEQYF

v_call: TRBV5-6
d_call: TRBD2
clone_size: few
j_call: TRBJ2-1
cdr3_nt: TGTGCCAGCAGCCAGACTAGCCCCGATGAGCAGTTCTTC
cdr3_aa: CASSQTSPDEQFF

v_call: TRBV27
d_call: NA
clone_size: NA
j_call: TRBJ2-3
cdr3_nt: TGTGCCAGCAGTCGGGATTATCTCACAGATACGCAGTATTTT
cdr3_aa: CASSRDYLTDTQYF